One and the same sample provided the 3 T cell receptor beta chains below, sequenced in a study of CD8+CD57+ T cells in acquired aplastic anemia. The use of genomic DNA as template underpinned the TCR beta VDJ and CDR3 profiling. TCRdb re-called the reads through MiXCR, storing one row per CDR3 protein. The sample lists approximately 190,000 distinct CDR3 sequences; more than 45% were seen once. Whoever was chosen for sequencing had shown CD8+CD57+ cell expansion by flow cytometry. The source material was sorted CD4+, CD8+, or CD8+CD57+ T cells (not recorded which) from PBMCs. The receptors originated from a human donor with aplastic anemia.

This clonotype was seen at least ten times. This chain uses TRBV10-3 with TRBJ2-1; D is perhaps TRBD1 (5 bases). Per the germline V gene, CDR1 is ENHRY and CDR2 is SYGVKD. This CDR3 comprises 16 residues. Trimming cost V 5 bases and J 1 base, with 15 bases left between them. Written as DNA, the CDR3 is TGTGCCATCAGTCTCGGTTTTACAGGTTCCTACAATGAGCAGTTCTTC. This encodes CAISLGFTGSYNEQFF.

The chain joins TRBV27 to TRBJ2-1, with 10 bases lining up with TRBD1. J gave up 7 bases and V 6 bases, and 12 bases lay outside the gene matches. The CDR3 contains 16 residues. Germline loops: CDR1 MNHEY, CDR2 SMNVEV (reference sequence). The CDR3 nucleotides are TGTGCCAGCAGCTCCGGGTCGGGACAGGGGTTGAATGAGCAGTTCTTC. It encodes CASSSGSGQGLNEQFF.

J is TRBJ1-6 and V is TRBV5-6; D is possibly TRBD1 (5 bases). There are 15 residues in the CDR3. CDR1 and CDR2 (germline): SGHDT, YYEEEE. Trimming removed 3 bases at V and 9 bases at J, with 16 bases between. Here the CDR3 reads CASSSTGTWGSPLHF. CDR3 bases: TGTGCCAGCAGCTCAACCGGGACCTGGGGTTCACCCCTCCACTTT.